This passage covers 28 T cell receptor beta chains from one sample sequenced in a study of blood T cells in healthy people across ages. Primed by a sample-barcoded 5' primer and a J-beta primer mix, a second PCR proceeded for about 6 to 12 cycles. Each CDR3 protein is one row after TCRdb ran MiXCR on the 5' RACE reads. Among approximately 2,000,000 distinct CDR3 sequences listed, 39% were seen once. Sequencing input: blood. These receptors were collected from a human donor in good health.

The chain combines TRBV20-1 with TRBJ1-2; D possibly corresponds to TRBD1 (5 bases). CDR3 length: 13 amino acids. Per the germline V gene, CDR1 is DFQATT and CDR2 is SNEGSKA (reference sequence). Trimming pared 5 bases from V and 4 bases from J, leaving 14 bases between. CDR3 DNA: TGCAGTGCTTCGACTGGGACGAGCTATGGCTACACCTTC. Translated: CSASTGTSYGYTF.

This clonotype has just a few counts. The CDR3 is CASSSVWGDRASPYNSPLHF. CDR3 sequence (DNA): TGTGCCAGCAGCTCCGTTTGGGGAGACAGGGCATCCCCCTATAATTCACCCCTCCACTTT. The chain uses TRBV5-5 and TRBJ1-6, with 7 positions matching TRBD1. The junction had 17 bases not matched to a gene; V was cut back by 3 bases and J by 2 bases. Germline V gives CDR1 SGHKS, CDR2 YYEKEE (reference sequence). CDR3 size: 20 residues.

This clonotype has only a few counts. This chain connects TRBV29-1 to TRBJ1-4, with a possible D match to TRBD1 (5 bases). The CDR3 length is 12 residues. Between the trimmed V and J ends, which lost 7 bases and 8 bases, there was a span of 14 bases. CDR1 and CDR2 from the germline V gene are SQVTM and ANQGSEA. CDR3: CSAQGGLEKLFF. DNA for the CDR3: TGCAGCGCCCAGGGTGGGCTCGAAAAACTGTTTTTT.

The rearrangement uses TRBV20-1 and TRBJ2-3; 9 bases line up with TRBD2. Per germline, CDR1 DFQATT and CDR2 SNEGSKA (reference sequence). The CDR3 is 14 residues long. V lost 7 bases and J lost 3; bases outside the gene matches: 8. CDR3 DNA sequence: TGCAGTGTCGCAAGCGGGGGGCCTACAGATACGCAGTATTTT. Protein: CSVASGGPTDTQYF.

Regarding this clonotype: The junction departs from germline at one end; a sequencing error may be responsible. This rearrangement joins TRBV3-1 to TRBJ1-1, with D possibly matching TRBD1 (6 bases). The CDR3 sequence is 14 residues long. CDR1 LGHDT and CDR2 YNNKEL come from the germline V gene (reference sequence). CDR3 sequence reads: CVSSPSQGHTEAFF. CDR3 bases: TGTGTCAGCAGCCCCTCACAGGGTCACACTGAAGCTTTCTTT.

V is TRBV15 and J is TRBJ2-1, with unresolved D. The CDR3 is 12 residues long. Germline CDR1 and CDR2: LNHNV and YYDKDF (reference sequence). V was clipped by 0 bases and J by 9 bases, with 6 bases between them. DNA of the CDR3: TGTGCCACCAGCAGAGATTGGAGTGAGCAGTTCTTC. Translating gives CATSRDWSEQFF.

The J gene is TRBJ1-6, the V gene TRBV28, with 9 nucleotides matching TRBD1. Germline V gene data show CDR1 as MDHEN and CDR2 as SYDVKM. V lost 4 bases, J lost 6 bases, and 7 bases stayed unmatched. There are 16 residues in the CDR3. As DNA, the CDR3 is TGTGCCAGCAGTTGGGACCCGGGACAGGGTAATTCACCCCTCCACTTT. Its translation is CASSWDPGQGNSPLHF.

This clonotype appeared once. The chain links TRBV5-1 to TRBJ2-4, with D perhaps given as TRBD1 or TRBD2 (5 bases each). Germline V gene lookup returns CDR1 SGHRS and CDR2 YFSETQ. CDR3 length equals 15 residues. Trimming pared 4 bases from V and 3 bases from J, leaving 14 bases between. This CDR3 reads CASSPGRGVKNIQYF. The CDR3 bases are TGCGCCAGCAGCCCGGGACGGGGAGTCAAAAACATTCAGTACTTC.

This clonotype was counted a few times. The chain uses TRBV5-1 and TRBJ2-7; tentatively, D is TRBD1 (6 bases). Between the trimmed V and J ends, which lost 1 base and 0 bases, there was a span of 14 bases. Per germline, CDR1 SGHRS and CDR2 YFSETQ. CDR3 length: 16 residues. CDR3 sequence: CASSLSARDNSYEQYF. As DNA, the CDR3 is TGCGCCAGCAGCTTGTCCGCCCGGGACAACTCCTACGAGCAGTACTTC.

The CDR3 sequence is CASSSRSSGETQYF. The CDR3 DNA sequence: TGTGCCAGCAGCTCCAGATCTAGCGGGGAGACCCAGTACTTC. The chain couples TRBV7-9 to TRBJ2-4; 8 bases agree with TRBD2. The end of the DNA aligns better with TRBJ2-5, so the J call may be wrong. Per germline, CDR1 SEHNR and CDR2 FQNEAQ (reference sequence). This CDR3 contains 14 residues.

The chain recombines TRBV28 with TRBJ2-3; D is possibly TRBD1 or TRBD2 (5 bases each). The CDR3 is 14 residues long. V lost 7 bases and J lost 2, with 13 bases in between. Looked up from germline, CDR1 is MDHEN and CDR2 is SYDVKM. Written as DNA, the CDR3 is TGTGCCAGCACACGGGGCCCCCACACAGATACGCAGTATTTT. Its translation is CASTRGPHTDTQYF. Based on the CDR3 plus reference TRBV28 and TRBJ2-3, the full variable domain is DVKVTQSSRYLVKRTGEKVFLECVQDMDHENMFWYRQDPGLGLRLIYFSYDVKMKEKGDIPEGYSVSREKKERFSLILESASTNQTSMYLCASTRGPHTDTQYFGPGTRLTVL.

This clonotype showed up just once. It may be a read error: a sequence one base away is much more abundant. The J gene is TRBJ2-7, the V gene TRBV10-3; TRBD1 agrees at 7 bases. The CDR3 loop spans 14 amino acids. V lost 10 bases, J lost 12 bases, and 21 bases stayed unmatched. Germline loops: CDR1 ENHRY, CDR2 SYGVKD. The CDR3 region has the DNA TGTGCCACACGAAAGGGGGCCGATCAAGAGACCCGGTACTTC. Encoded protein: CATRKGADQETRYF.

This chain uses TRBV11-2 with TRBJ1-2; the match to TRBD1 covers 9 bases. V shed 3 bases and J 4 bases; nucleotides not matched to a gene: 9. The germline V gene encodes CDR1 SGHAT and CDR2 FQNNGV. The length of the CDR3 is 16 residues. In DNA, the CDR3 is TGTGCCAGCAGCTTGGGACAGGGCGGAGAGGGCTATGGCTACACCTTC. It encodes CASSLGQGGEGYGYTF.

To note about this clonotype: The junction differs from germline at one of its ends, possibly a read error. The chain combines TRBV5-1 with TRBJ2-5; a weak D match, TRBD1 (5 bases). The CDR3 spans 14 residues. Looked up from germline, CDR1 is SGHRS and CDR2 is YFSETQ. The CDR3 region has the DNA TGCGCCAGCGGCTTCAGACAGTACCAAGAGACCCAGTACTTC. It yields the protein CASGFRQYQETQYF.

The J gene is TRBJ1-3, the V gene TRBV12-3 or TRBV12-4; TRBD1 agrees at 7 bases. Trimming cost V 5 bases and J 5 bases; bases outside gene matches: 12. This CDR3 has 16 residues. For the CDR3, the DNA is TGTGCCAGCAGTCTTACAGGGGCGGATTTAAGAAACACCATATATTTT. Its protein is CASSLTGADLRNTIYF.

This clonotype was counted a few times. The chain combines TRBV7-2 with TRBJ1-2; no definite D call. There are 13 residues in the CDR3. V was pared by 1 base and J by 4 bases, with 7 bases between. CDR1 and CDR2 (germline): SGHTA, FQGNSA. CDR3 nucleotide sequence: TGTGCCAGCAGCTTAGTCTACTTCTATGGCTACACCTTC. Its protein is CASSLVYFYGYTF.

The rearrangement uses TRBV5-1 and TRBJ2-1, with a possible D match to TRBD2 (5 bases). Germline V lookup: CDR1 SGHRS, CDR2 YFSETQ. V was cut by 0 bases and J by 8 bases, with 9 bases left in between. The CDR3 length is 13 residues. Written as DNA, the CDR3 is TGCGCCAGCAGCTTGGTAGGGAGCGATGAGCAGTTCTTC. Its protein product is CASSLVGSDEQFF.

The CDR3 DNA reads TGTGCCAGCAAGGCGAACACTGAAGCTTTCTTT. It translates to CASKANTEAFF. The genes are TRBV6-1 and TRBJ1-1; D gene unclear. Looked up from germline, CDR1 is MNHNS and CDR2 is SASEGT. This CDR3 comprises 11 residues. Trimming pared 7 bases from V and 1 base from J, leaving 4 bases between.

On this clonotype: A much larger clone differs by one base, so this may be a read error. This rearrangement joins TRBV29-1 to TRBJ2-1; 7 bases map to TRBD1. This CDR3 contains 13 residues. In germline, CDR1 is SQVTM, CDR2 ANQGSEA. With V trimmed by 4 bases and J by 3 bases, 3 bases remained unmatched. Written as DNA, the CDR3 is TGCAGCGTTGCTGGACAGGACTACAATGAGCAGTTCTTC. Amino acid sequence: CSVAGQDYNEQFF.

This sequence joins TRBV5-6 and TRBJ2-7; D remains unclear. This CDR3 region has 13 residues. Per the germline V gene, CDR1 is SGHDT and CDR2 is YYEEEE. Trimming removed 6 bases at V and 2 bases at J, with 12 bases between. This CDR3 is CASTIGRTYEQYF. CDR3 coding DNA: TGTGCCAGCACCATAGGCAGGACCTACGAGCAGTACTTC.

V gene TRBV7-6 combines with J gene TRBJ2-7; D may be TRBD1 (6 bases). V gave up 5 bases and J gave up 5 bases, with 19 bases separating them. This CDR3 is built from 15 residues. Germline V lookup: CDR1 SGHVS, CDR2 FNYEAQ. CDR3 sequence (DNA): TGTGCCAGCAGCCCGTATGGGGGCAGCGGCCACGAGCAGTACTTC. This translates into CASSPYGGSGHEQYF.

The sample holds many counts of this clonotype. The chain couples TRBV20-1 to TRBJ2-5, with D tentatively TRBD1 (5 bases). The V gene lost 3 bases and the J gene lost 5 bases, with 13 bases spanning the gap. Germline CDR1 DFQATT, CDR2 SNEGSKA (reference sequence). The CDR3 is 13 amino acids. This CDR3 is CSARDTGLETQYF. CDR3 bases: TGCAGTGCTAGGGATACAGGTTTGGAGACCCAGTACTTC.

This clonotype was observed a few times. The chain links TRBV20-1 to TRBJ1-1; 8 nucleotides agree with TRBD1. V shed 5 bases, J shed 5 bases, and the junction held 10 bases outside the gene matches. The CDR3 length is 14 residues. Germline CDR1 and CDR2: DFQATT and SNEGSKA (reference sequence). The CDR3 DNA reads TGCAGTGCTTTCAGGGGGCGAATTGGTACTGAAGCTTTCTTT. It codes for CSAFRGRIGTEAFF.

There are a few counts of this clonotype. The CDR3 nucleotides are TGCGCCAGCAGCTTGTCAGGGGGCGCCTACTCCTACGAGCAGTACTTC. Encoded protein: CASSLSGGAYSYEQYF. J is TRBJ2-7 and V is TRBV5-1; 8 bases are shared with TRBD1. The CDR3 contains 16 residues. Trimming removed 1 base from V and 0 bases from J; junction bases left unmatched: 6. Germline-derived CDR1 and CDR2 are SGHRS and YFSETQ.

The chain employs TRBV10-3 and TRBJ1-2; the D gene is possibly TRBD1 (6 bases). This CDR3 spans 15 amino acids. V was trimmed by 3 bases and J by 7 bases, leaving 18 bases between them. Germline V lookup: CDR1 ENHRY, CDR2 SYGVKD. The CDR3 region has the DNA TGTGCCATCAGTGACCCCCGATGGGAGGGGGGTGGCTACACCTTC. It codes for CAISDPRWEGGGYTF.

The rearrangement joins TRBV9 to TRBJ1-1; TRBD1 might be the D (5 bases). Trimming pared 4 bases from V and 4 bases from J, leaving 14 bases between. This CDR3 region has 14 residues. Germline CDR1 and CDR2: SGDLS and YYNGEE. Written as DNA, the CDR3 is TGTGCCAGCAGCACCCACGAGGGGATCACTGAAGCTTTCTTT. This translates into CASSTHEGITEAFF.

This clonotype was seen only a few times. The chain recombines TRBV15 with TRBJ1-1; D is uncertain. In germline, CDR1 is LNHNV, CDR2 YYDKDF (reference sequence). The V end was cut by 5 bases, the J end by 1 base, with 14 bases between. The CDR3 is made up of 15 amino acids. CDR3 amino acids: CATSLSSGPNTEAFF. The CDR3 DNA follows: TGTGCCACCAGCCTGTCATCCGGGCCGAACACTGAAGCTTTCTTT.

The chain has TRBV5-1 and TRBJ2-1, with a weak D call TRBD2 (6 bases). This CDR3 region has 15 residues. Germline CDR1 SGHRS, CDR2 YFSETQ. V was trimmed by 1 base and J by 2 bases, leaving 10 bases between them. CDR3 in amino acids: CASSLNGGTYNEQFF. The CDR3 DNA follows: TGCGCCAGCAGCTTGAACGGGGGTACCTACAATGAGCAGTTCTTC. Together with reference TRBV5-1 and TRBJ2-1, the CDR3 gives the full variable domain: KAGVTQTPRYLIKTRGQQVTLSCSPISGHRSVSWYQQTPGQGLQFLFEYFSETQRNKGNFPGRFSGRQFSNSRSEMNVSTLELGDSALYLCASSLNGGTYNEQFFGPGTRLTVL.